This T cell receptor beta chain was sequenced in a study of early T cells in non-severe SARS-CoV-2 infection. Looking at the study overall: Unsorted whole-blood RNA was sequenced in bulk, leaving chains unpaired.

General study results and limits: Lookups in VDJdb leaned toward anti-spike CD8 responses and missed private and CD4 specificities.

The CDR3 totals 15 residues. Germline V lookup: CDR1 GTSNPN, CDR2 SVGIG (reference sequence). Losses at the gene ends were 4 bases for V and 1 base for J; bases not matched to a gene: 10. Individual cDNA molecules carried attached unique molecular identifiers. MiXCR, applied by TCRdb to the 5' RACE reads, yields one record per CDR3 protein. Of approximately 32,000 distinct CDR3 sequences detected, 3% to 5% appear once; the ten largest clones hold more than 6.5%. This clonotype was detected a few times. Its antigen is still unknown. The V gene is TRBV30, the J gene TRBJ2-7, with TRBD1 identical over 7 bases. The sequenced sample consisted of whole blood. The sequence was obtained from an adult who was a healthcare worker with PCR-confirmed SARS-CoV-2 infection or an uninfected control (not recorded which). The CDR3: CAWTFSGTASYEQYF. CDR3 nucleotides: TGTGCCTGGACTTTTTCCGGGACAGCTTCCTACGAGCAGTACTTC. Variable domain in full (rest from reference TRBV30 and TRBJ2-7): SQTIHQWPATLVQPVGSPLSLECTVEGTSNPNLYWYRQAAGRGLQLLFYSVGIGQISSEVPQNLSASRPQDRQFILSSKKLLLSDSGFYLCAWTFSGTASYEQYFGPGTRLTVT.